This entry is about one T cell receptor beta chain. Its antigen remains unidentified. It has no much larger one-base neighbor in the sample; base qualities were not kept. The sample originates from a study of OX40 agonist ivuxolimab in advanced cancers. A note on the overall study: Ivuxolimab was a fully human IgG2 agonistic monoclonal antibody targeting the costimulatory receptor OX40 (CD134). Intravenous ivuxolimab was administered to patients every 2 weeks at six dose levels: 0.01, 0.1, 0.3, 1.5, 3 and 10 mg/kg. Of the approximately 50 dose-escalation patients, hepatocellular carcinoma was present in about 19, melanoma in roughly 15, renal cell carcinoma in 9 and head and neck cancer in 9. A male proportion of 70% to 90% and a mean age of 60 years, ranging from about 20 to 85, were recorded for the dose-escalation cohort. Prior anti-PD-1, anti-PD-L1 or anti-CTLA-4 therapy was permitted, and checkpoint inhibitors had been received by roughly 40% of dose-escalation patients. Three dose-escalation patients achieved partial responses, one with hepatocellular carcinoma and two with cutaneous melanoma. Peripheral TCRbeta sequencing was intended to test whether TCR sequence diversity was altered and clonal T-cell expansion was caused by ivuxolimab. The paper describes the monotherapy dose-escalation part (N of about 47 patients) of the phase I trial of ivuxolimab.

The paper's findings and limits, for the study overall: After ivuxolimab, expanded clones were on average more numerous among CD8+ T cells than among CD4+ T cells. Clonal expansion of both CD4+ and CD8+ blood T cells was observed from baseline to week 6 at doses 0.1 to 3.0 mg/kg. Which antigens the clonally expanded peripheral T cells were specific for was not determined. Partial responders in the 0.1-3.0 mg/kg groups had among the lowest normalized peripheral clonal expansion, especially among CD8+ T cells. Low levels of normalized T-cell clonal expansion were also seen in some patients who did not respond.

For sequencing of the TCRbeta CDR3 region, genomic DNA was extracted from the sorted cells. The immunoSEQ Assay was used for sequencing of TCRbeta CDR3 regions. TCRdb mirrors the immuneACCESS table, restricted to in-frame sequences. Some clones are absent from its copies; in checked studies, under half trace to an unresolved V gene, and the reason for the others is unknown. This sample holds about 18,000 clones; approximately 85% were observed only once. Together, the top ten hold 55% to 65% of the sample. The trial excluded patients who had a history of autoimmune disease or were on systemic immunosuppression. In every dose cohort, peripheral blood was drawn for TCR sequencing at baseline, cycle 4 day 1, and cycle 7 day 1. The samples were drawn from a first-in-human, open-label, multicenter phase I dose-escalation trial of ivuxolimab. Adults with locally advanced or metastatic melanoma, renal cell carcinoma, hepatocellular carcinoma or head and neck squamous cell carcinoma were enrolled in the trial. Before TCR sequencing, CD4+ T cells and CD8+ T cells were sorted from peripheral blood as separate populations.

Unmatched junction bases come to 11, with V trimmed by 0 bases and J by 6 bases. The CDR1 and CDR2 encoded by the germline V gene are SGHRS and YFSETQ. The cysteine opens and the phenylalanine closes a CDR3 of 16 amino acids. Here the CDR3 DNA is all that survives: 48 bases in frame from base 1. This sequence uses TRBV5-1 and TRBJ1-2, and TRBD1 matches 7 of the central bases. The TCR sequence derives from an adult with an advanced solid tumor such as melanoma, head and neck, liver or kidney cancer. The source was CD4+ or CD8+ T cells sorted from blood, collected in a trial of the OX40 agonist ivuxolimab. Here is the DNA: TGCGCCAGCAGCTTGGAACCAGGGGGGACCTCTGATGGCTACACCTTC. It is translated as CASSLEPGGTSDGYTF.